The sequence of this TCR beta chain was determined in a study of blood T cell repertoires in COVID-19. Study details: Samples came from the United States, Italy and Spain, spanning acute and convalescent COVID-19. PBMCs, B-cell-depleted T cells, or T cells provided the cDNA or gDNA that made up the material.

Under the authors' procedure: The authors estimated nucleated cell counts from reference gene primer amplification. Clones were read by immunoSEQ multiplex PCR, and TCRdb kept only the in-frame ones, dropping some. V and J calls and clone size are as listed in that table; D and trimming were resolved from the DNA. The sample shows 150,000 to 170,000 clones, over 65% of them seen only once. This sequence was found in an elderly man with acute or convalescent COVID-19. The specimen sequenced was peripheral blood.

The CDR3 coding sequence is TGTGCCAGCAGCTTGGTGGGCCATCAGCCCCAGCATTTT. As protein: CASSLVGHQPQHF. The chain recombines TRBV5-6 with TRBJ1-5, with no clear D. V gave up 0 bases and J gave up 5 bases, with 6 bases separating them. The CDR3 spans 13 residues. Germline lookup yields CDR1 SGHDT and CDR2 YYEEEE. The whole variable domain, remainder taken from reference TRBV5-6 and TRBJ1-5, is DAGVTQSPTHLIKTRGQQVTLRCSPKSGHDTVSWYQQALGQGPQFIFQYYEEEERQRGNFPDRFSGHQFPNYSSELNVNALLLGDSALYLCASSLVGHQPQHFGDGTRLSIL.